Below, 23 T cell receptor beta chains from the same sample are listed, as sequenced in a study of blood T cell repertoires in COVID-19. The repertoire was sequenced with immunoSEQ multiplex PCR; TCRdb's copy has only in-frame clones and lacks some. The table shows about 210,000 clones, with over 75% occurring only once. Sequenced: peripheral blood. These receptors all stem from a man between 50 and 59 years old with COVID-19, enrolled during active disease.

V usage is TRBV5-6 and J usage is TRBJ1-6; the D is unclear. V was clipped by 4 bases and J by 0 bases, with 8 bases between them. The CDR3 has 15 amino acids. CDR1 and CDR2 (germline): SGHDT, YYEEEE. CDR3 amino acids: CASSLTHSYNSPLHF. For the CDR3, the DNA is TGTGCCAGCAGCCTGACACACTCCTATAATTCACCCCTCCACTTT. The whole variable domain, filled in from reference TRBV5-6 and TRBJ1-6, reads DAGVTQSPTHLIKTRGQQVTLRCSPKSGHDTVSWYQQALGQGPQFIFQYYEEEERQRGNFPDRFSGHQFPNYSSELNVNALLLGDSALYLCASSLTHSYNSPLHFGNGTRLTVT.

This clone was counted a single time. The chain joins TRBV9 to TRBJ2-1; TRBD1 aligns across 8 bases. Germline assignment: CDR1 SGDLS and CDR2 YYNGEE. This CDR3 has 16 residues. With 4 bases clipped from V and 2 bases from J, the junction kept 8 bases outside the gene matches. The CDR3 DNA is TGTGCCAGCAGCCCATTAGGGACAGGAACCTACAATGAGCAGTTCTTC. This translates into CASSPLGTGTYNEQFF.

The chain joins TRBV18 to TRBJ2-1, with 14 bases lining up with TRBD2. Losses at the gene ends were 4 bases for V and 6 bases for J; bases not matched to a gene: 5. Germline V lookup: CDR1 KGHSH, CDR2 LQKENI. The CDR3 loop spans 16 amino acids. The CDR3 DNA reads as TGTGCCAGCTCACTACCGGGGACTAGCGGGGGCAATGAGCAGTTCTTC. Translated, it gives CASSLPGTSGGNEQFF.

This chain connects TRBV5-1 to TRBJ1-1; TRBD1 aligns across 7 bases. The germline CDR1 and CDR2 sequences are SGHRS and YFSETQ. Trimming cost V 0 bases and J 5 bases; bases outside gene matches: 10. There are 16 residues in the CDR3. The CDR3 region is CASSLDRGLGKTEAFF. The CDR3 DNA reads TGCGCCAGCAGCTTGGACAGGGGACTGGGGAAGACTGAAGCTTTCTTT.

This clone appeared once. This chain links TRBV15 with TRBJ1-1; maybe TRBD1 (5 bases). This CDR3 is 13 amino acids long. Germline V CDR1 and CDR2: LNHNV, YYDKDF (reference sequence). Trimming shortened V by 1 base and J by 8 bases, and 11 bases separated the two germline ends. The DNA for the CDR3 is TGTGCCACCAGCAGAGGGGATAACAGGGAAGCTTTCTTT. Its translation: CATSRGDNREAFF. Full variable domain (rest looked up from reference TRBV15 and TRBJ1-1): DAMVIQNPRYQVTQFGKPVTLSCSQTLNHNVMYWYQQKSSQAPKLLFHYYDKDFNNEADTPDNFQSRRPNTSFCFLDIRSPGLGDTAMYLCATSRGDNREAFFGQGTRLTVV.

As for this clone: Other nucleotide sequences from this sample produce the same CDR3. V usage is TRBV3-1 (or the pseudogene TRBV3-2) and J usage is TRBJ2-3; 13 bases align to TRBD2. V trimming: 4 bases; J trimming: 1 base; junction bases outside the gene matches: 2. Germline V gives CDR1 LGHDT, CDR2 YNNKEL (reference sequence). The CDR3 contains 16 residues. CDR3 residues: CASSRGTSGGTDTQYF. The DNA for the CDR3 is TGTGCCAGCAGCCGCGGGACTAGCGGGGGCACAGATACGCAGTATTTT.

The CDR3 nucleotides are TGCGCCAGCAGCAAAGACAGGGAAACGAATGAAAAACTGTTTTTT. Its protein product is CASSKDRETNEKLFF. The chain couples TRBV5-1 to TRBJ1-4; 7 nucleotides agree with TRBD1. The germline CDR1 and CDR2 sequences are SGHRS and YFSETQ. With V trimmed by 4 bases and J by 5 bases, 8 bases remained unmatched. There are 15 residues in the CDR3. Looking up the rest from reference TRBV5-1 and TRBJ1-4 gives the full variable domain: KAGVTQTPRYLIKTRGQQVTLSCSPISGHRSVSWYQQTPGQGLQFLFEYFSETQRNKGNFPGRFSGRQFSNSRSEMNVSTLELGDSALYLCASSKDRETNEKLFFGSGTQLSVL.

The chain's CDR3 is CASRLEVAGYNEQFF. In DNA form, the CDR3 reads TGTGCAAGTCGCTTAGAGGTGGCGGGATACAATGAGCAGTTCTTC. The rearrangement links TRBV12-2 to TRBJ2-1; the table's D call, TRBD2, was not checked against the DNA. TRBV12-2 is classified as a pseudogene. This CDR3 region has 15 residues.

The chain combines TRBV11-3 with TRBJ2-3; no clear D gene. The V and J ends lost 0 bases and 6 bases respectively, with 7 bases between them. The CDR3 is made up of 13 amino acids. Germline V gene lookup returns CDR1 SGHNT and CDR2 YENEEA. CDR3 region: CASSLDRPDTQYF. As DNA, the CDR3 is TGTGCCAGCAGCTTAGATCGTCCGGATACGCAGTATTTT.

Concerning this clone: The sample contains more than one DNA sequence encoding this CDR3. The chain couples TRBV5-1 to TRBJ1-3; the match to TRBD1 covers 8 bases. The germline CDR1 and CDR2 sequences are SGHRS and YFSETQ. This CDR3 is built from 16 residues. The trim removed 5 bases at V and 4 bases at J, leaving 11 bases unmatched. The CDR3 loop reads CASSSGQGARGNTIYF. DNA of the CDR3: TGCGCCAGCAGTTCGGGGCAGGGGGCGCGAGGAAACACCATATATTTT.

The J gene is TRBJ2-2, the V gene TRBV7-2; 7 nucleotides agree with TRBD1. The ends lost 5 bases at V and 6 bases at J; junction bases unmatched: 9. This CDR3 region has 15 residues. Germline V CDR1 and CDR2: SGHTA, FQGNSA. This CDR3 reads CASSAYRGLAGELFF. The DNA for the CDR3 is TGTGCCAGCAGCGCCTACAGGGGTCTGGCCGGGGAGCTGTTTTTT.

The rearrangement joins TRBV27 to TRBJ1-6; 7 bases fit TRBD1. V lost 7 bases, J lost 2 bases, and 17 bases stayed unmatched. The germline V gene has CDR1 MNHEY and CDR2 SMNVEV (reference sequence). CDR3 length: 19 amino acids. The DNA of the CDR3 is TGTGCCAGCACCTCGACCTATGGAGGGGGCAGGGCCTATAATTCACCCCTCCACTTT. The encoded protein is CASTSTYGGGRAYNSPLHF.

Notes on this clone: At the DNA level, this CDR3 is encoded by other sequences in the same sample as well. The chain has TRBV20-1 and TRBJ1-2; weak D call: TRBD1 (5 bases). The CDR3 totals 11 residues. CDR1 and CDR2 from the germline V gene are DFQATT and SNEGSKA (reference sequence). V was clipped by 4 bases and J by 2 bases, with 5 bases between them. The CDR3 reads CSATGNYGYTF. CDR3 DNA sequence: TGCAGTGCTACAGGGAACTATGGCTACACCTTC.

The V gene is TRBV4-1, the J gene TRBJ1-4; 8 bases align to TRBD1. The CDR3 runs to 16 residues. The V gene end was trimmed by 2 bases and the J gene end by 6 bases; junction bases not matched to a gene: 8. The germline gives CDR1 MGHRA, CDR2 YSYEKL. CDR3 residues: CASSQHIGQGDEKLFF. CDR3 bases: TGCGCCAGCAGCCAACATATTGGACAGGGCGATGAAAAACTGTTTTTT.

J is TRBJ1-1 and V is TRBV7-6; D remains unclear. Germline V gene lookup returns CDR1 SGHVS and CDR2 FNYEAQ. CDR3 length: 13 amino acids. V lost 2 bases and J 0 bases, leaving 4 bases between the germline ends. In DNA, the CDR3 is TGTGCCAGCAGCTTAACTATGAACACTGAAGCTTTCTTT. It specifies CASSLTMNTEAFF.

V is TRBV4-3 and J is TRBJ2-7, with D perhaps matching TRBD1 (5 bases). Trimming took 0 bases from V and 1 from J, leaving 13 bases between them. This CDR3 is built from 16 residues. The germline V gene has CDR1 LGHNA and CDR2 YSLEER. The CDR3 DNA is TGCGCCAGCAGCCAAGATCAACAGGCAGGGTCCTACGAGCAGTACTTC. The encoded protein is CASSQDQQAGSYEQYF.

The rearrangement joins TRBV6-2 or TRBV6-3 to TRBJ2-7; the D gene is possibly TRBD1 (5 bases). The CDR3 contains 14 residues. Trimming removed 0 bases at V and 3 bases at J, with 9 bases between. CDR1 and CDR2 (germline): MNHEY, SVGEGT. DNA of the CDR3: TGTGCCAGCAGTTACTCGGTGACAGACTACGAGCAGTACTTC. This translates into CASSYSVTDYEQYF.

The sample holds one count of this clone. This sequence joins TRBV5-4 and TRBJ2-7; the match to TRBD2 covers 10 bases. The trim removed 4 bases at V and 4 bases at J, leaving 5 bases unmatched. There are 14 residues in the CDR3. Germline CDR1 is SGHNT and CDR2 is YYREEE (reference sequence). CDR3 nucleotide sequence: TGTGCCAGCAGCACCCAGCGGGGGGGGTACGAGCAGTACTTC. It is translated as CASSTQRGGYEQYF.

The CDR3 DNA reads as TGTGCCAGCAGCCAATCGAGAACAGGATACTATGGCTACACCTTC. Encoded protein: CASSQSRTGYYGYTF. V usage is TRBV3-1 (or the pseudogene TRBV3-2) and J usage is TRBJ1-2, with D perhaps matching TRBD1 (5 bases). CDR1 is LGHDT, CDR2 YNNKEL, per germline (reference sequence). This CDR3 contains 15 residues. V was trimmed by 2 bases and J by 3 bases, leaving 13 bases between them.

This chain joins TRBV4-3 and TRBJ1-2; TRBD1 aligns across 7 bases. Per germline, CDR1 LGHNA and CDR2 YSLEER. This CDR3 contains 15 residues. V was pared by 2 bases and J by 1 base, with 4 bases of the junction left unmatched. The CDR3 loop is CASSQNRGVNYGYTF. As DNA, the CDR3 is TGCGCCAGCAGCCAAAACAGGGGAGTTAACTATGGCTACACCTTC.

The V gene is TRBV6-2 or TRBV6-3, the J gene TRBJ1-4; D is uncertain. This CDR3 has 14 amino acids. Trimming cost V 4 bases and J 0 bases, with 6 bases left between them. Germline V gene data show CDR1 as MNHEY and CDR2 as SVGEGT. As DNA, the CDR3 is TGTGCCAGCAGTTTGGCAGCAACTAATGAAAAACTGTTTTTT. As protein: CASSLAATNEKLFF.

V gene TRBV5-4 combines with J gene TRBJ2-2; TRBD1 might be the D (6 bases). CDR1 and CDR2 from the germline V gene are SGHNT and YYREEE (reference sequence). With 2 bases removed from V and 6 bases from J, the gap between germline ends came to 17 bases. CDR3 length: 16 residues. The CDR3 coding sequence is TGTGCCAGCAGCTTCATGCTGGGGGCTATTCCCGGGGAGCTGTTTTTT. Translating gives CASSFMLGAIPGELFF.

The chain combines TRBV9 with TRBJ2-2; D not certain. Germline lookup yields CDR1 SGDLS and CDR2 YYNGEE. Trimming stripped 5 bases from V and 0 bases from J, with 17 bases between. This CDR3 has 17 amino acids. CDR3 coding DNA: TGTGCCAGCAGTGGGCCATTAACAGACGCGAACACCGGGGAGCTGTTTTTT. Its translation: CASSGPLTDANTGELFF.